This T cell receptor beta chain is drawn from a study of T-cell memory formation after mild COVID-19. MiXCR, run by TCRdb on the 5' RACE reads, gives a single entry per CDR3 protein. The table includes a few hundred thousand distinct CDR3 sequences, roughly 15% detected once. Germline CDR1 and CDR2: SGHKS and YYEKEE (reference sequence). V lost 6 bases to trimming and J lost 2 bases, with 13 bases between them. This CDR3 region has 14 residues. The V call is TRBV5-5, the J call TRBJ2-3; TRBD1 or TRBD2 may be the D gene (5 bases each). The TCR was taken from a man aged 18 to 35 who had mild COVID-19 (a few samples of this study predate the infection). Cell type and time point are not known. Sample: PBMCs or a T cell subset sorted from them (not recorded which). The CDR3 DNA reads TGTGCCAGCACCAGAGGGGTTTCCACAGATACGCAGTATTTT. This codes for CASTRGVSTDTQYF.